This TCR beta chain was identified during a study of cytomegalovirus exposure and HLA in healthy donors. Sequencing was performed with immunoSEQ multiplex PCR; in TCRdb, only in-frame clones are kept and a portion is missing. Here the sample spans under 95,000 clones, around 94% being singletons. Trimming removed 2 bases from V and 6 bases from J; junction bases left unmatched: 7. CDR1 and CDR2 from the germline V gene are SNHLY and FYNNEI. The CDR3 runs to 16 residues. This chain links TRBV2 with TRBJ1-5, with TRBD1 matching 10 bases. The source of this sequence is a woman between 18 and 29 years old in good health and CMV-seronegative. The sample comprised PBMCs. CDR3 coding DNA: TGTGCCAGCAGTGAATTTCGGACAGGGGGTAGTCAGCCCCAGCATTTT. It specifies CASSEFRTGGSQPQHF.